These 26 T cell receptor beta chains came from one sample sequenced in a study of somatic mutations in cytotoxic T cells in rheumatoid arthritis. Method: immunoSEQ multiplex PCR; TCRdb's copy keeps in-frame clones and lacks some. The data hold roughly 30,000 clones, with more than 85% observed a single time. Sequenced: CD8+ T cells sorted from blood. The origin of the receptors is an adult with rheumatoid arthritis.

About this clone itself: At one boundary the junction diverges from the germline segment, which might be a read error. The rearrangement uses TRBV19 and TRBJ1-5; D gene uncertain. The CDR3 is 15 residues long. The germline gives CDR1 LNHDA, CDR2 SQIVND (reference sequence). The CDR3 DNA reads TGTGCCAGTAGTTTAGACCCGCTAGGCAATCAGCCCCAGCATTTT. Protein sequence: CASSLDPLGNQPQHF. The full variable domain, its missing parts supplied by reference TRBV19 and TRBJ1-5, is DGGITQSPKYLFRKEGQNVTLSCEQNLNHDAMYWYRQDPGQGLRLIYYSQIVNDFQKGDIAEGYSVSREKKESFPLTVTSAQKNPTAFYLCASSLDPLGNQPQHFGDGTRLSIL.

This clone was seen just once. This rearrangement joins TRBV28 to TRBJ2-7, with a tentative D call TRBD2 (6 bases). V was shortened by 7 bases and J by 1 base, with 17 bases between the two germline ends. The CDR3 loop spans 15 amino acids. From germline, CDR1 is MDHEN and CDR2 SYDVKM. CDR3 in DNA: TGTGCCAGCACCTACCGGGGACTGATGTCCTACGAGCAGTACTTC. It codes for CASTYRGLMSYEQYF.

The V gene is TRBV9, the J gene TRBJ1-2; D is uncertain. Germline V lookup: CDR1 SGDLS, CDR2 YYNGEE. This CDR3 contains 16 residues. The V end was cut by 2 bases, the J end by 7 bases, with 21 bases between. CDR3 sequence: CASSVDSRPGFRGYTF. DNA for the CDR3: TGTGCCAGCAGCGTTGATTCGAGGCCTGGATTCCGTGGCTACACCTTC.

This clone was seen a handful of times. The CDR3 region is CASSLVVTPPLHF. The CDR3 DNA sequence: TGTGCCAGCAGCTTAGTCGTAACGCCACCCCTCCACTTT. This chain connects TRBV11-2 to TRBJ1-6; D not certain. V lost 1 base and J 11 bases, leaving 9 bases between the germline ends. CDR1 is SGHAT, CDR2 FQNNGV, per germline. CDR3 length: 13 residues. Full variable domain (rest looked up from reference TRBV11-2 and TRBJ1-6): EAGVAQSPRYKIIEKRQSVAFWCNPISGHATLYWYQQILGQGPKLLIQFQNNGVVDDSQLPKDRFSAERLKGVDSTLKIQPAKLEDSAVYLCASSLVVTPPLHFGNGTRLTVT.

This clone came up a few times. V gene TRBV25-1 combines with J gene TRBJ1-2; 9 bases are shared with TRBD1. This CDR3 is 13 amino acids long. In germline, CDR1 is MGHDK, CDR2 SYGVNS. V trimming: 11 bases; J trimming: 6 bases; junction bases outside the gene matches: 10. The CDR3 is CAQAEQGANGYTF. CDR3 nucleotides: TGTGCCCAAGCAGAACAGGGGGCCAATGGCTACACCTTC.

This chain joins TRBV29-1 and TRBJ1-2; the D gene is possibly TRBD1 (6 bases). The CDR3 loop spans 14 amino acids. Trimming pared 0 bases from V and 8 bases from J, leaving 16 bases between. Germline values: CDR1 SQVTM, CDR2 ANQGSEA. CDR3 region: CSVEDLGRGEGYTF. The CDR3 DNA is TGCAGCGTTGAAGATCTGGGCAGGGGAGAAGGCTACACCTTC. The full variable domain, rest sourced from reference TRBV29-1 and TRBJ1-2, is SAVISQKPSRDICQRGTSLTIQCQVDSQVTMMFWYRQQPGQSLTLIATANQGSEATYESGFVIDKFPISRPNLTFSTLTVSNMSPEDSSIYLCSVEDLGRGEGYTFGSGTRLTVV.

The CDR3 spells CASSQGGANYGYTF. In nucleotides, the CDR3 is TGCGCCAGCAGCCAAGGGGGTGCTAACTATGGCTACACCTTC. The chain links TRBV4-1 to TRBJ1-2; D is unclear. V gave up 1 base and J gave up 0 bases, with 6 bases separating them. The CDR3 is made up of 14 amino acids. Germline CDR1 reads MGHRA; CDR2 reads YSYEKL.

This clone was counted between two and nine times. The chain couples TRBV30 to TRBJ1-4; a possible D gene is TRBD1 (5 bases). There are 14 residues in the CDR3. Germline CDR1 is GTSNPN and CDR2 is SVGIG (reference sequence). V gave up 0 bases and J gave up 8 bases, with 13 bases separating them. The CDR3 region has the DNA TGTGCCTGGAGTGTAAAACTTGAGGGGGAAAAACTGTTTTTT. Protein: CAWSVKLEGEKLFF. Full variable domain (missing parts from reference TRBV30 and TRBJ1-4): SQTIHQWPATLVQPVGSPLSLECTVEGTSNPNLYWYRQAAGRGLQLLFYSVGIGQISSEVPQNLSASRPQDRQFILSSKKLLLSDSGFYLCAWSVKLEGEKLFFGSGTQLSVL.

The CDR3 loop is CASSPSTWGAGETQYF. CDR3 coding DNA: TGTGCCAGCAGTCCAAGCACATGGGGGGCGGGAGAGACCCAGTACTTC. V usage is TRBV28 and J usage is TRBJ2-5; D may match TRBD1 or TRBD2 (6 bases each). Germline-derived CDR1 and CDR2 are MDHEN and SYDVKM. The CDR3 runs 16 residues. Trimming shortened V by 5 bases and J by 4 bases, and 20 bases separated the two germline ends.

The CDR3 is CASSDSQTQYF. The CDR3 DNA follows: TGTGCCAGCAGTGATTCGCAGACCCAGTACTTC. The rearrangement uses TRBV27 and TRBJ2-5, with D unclear. Between the trimmed V and J ends, which lost 5 bases and 6 bases, there was a span of 7 bases. This CDR3 contains 11 residues. Germline CDR1 is MNHEY and CDR2 is SMNVEV (reference sequence).

The genes are TRBV2 and TRBJ2-7; D is ambiguous. The germline V gene has CDR1 SNHLY and CDR2 FYNNEI. V was clipped by 3 bases and J by 2 bases, with 8 bases between them. This CDR3 spans 13 amino acids. The chain's CDR3 is CASSDHAAYEQYF. CDR3 bases: TGTGCCAGCAGTGACCACGCGGCCTACGAGCAGTACTTC.

The chain has TRBV2 and TRBJ1-1; D uncertain. This CDR3 has 11 residues. Looked up from germline, CDR1 is SNHLY and CDR2 is FYNNEI. The germline V and J ends were trimmed by 11 bases and 4 bases, with 11 bases remaining between them. CDR3 amino acids: CACRESTEAFF. The DNA of the CDR3 is TGTGCCTGCCGGGAGAGCACTGAAGCTTTCTTT.

The CDR3 DNA reads as TGTGCCAGCAGCTTTCCCGGACAGGGCAGTGAGCAGTACTTC. Translating gives CASSFPGQGSEQYF. The chain has TRBV5-5 and TRBJ2-7; TRBD1 aligns across 8 bases. This CDR3 is built from 14 residues. CDR1 is SGHKS and CDR2 is YYEKEE in the germline V gene (reference sequence). V lost 2 bases, J lost 7 bases, and 8 bases stayed unmatched.

V gene TRBV6-6 combines with J gene TRBJ1-1; 9 bases align to TRBD1. The CDR3 extends over 14 amino acids. V was pared by 0 bases and J by 6 bases, with 2 bases of the junction left unmatched. Germline CDR1 reads MNHNY; CDR2 reads SVGAGI (reference sequence). CDR3 sequence reads: CASSYSGQGAEAFF. CDR3 sequence (DNA): TGTGCCAGCAGTTACTCGGGACAGGGTGCTGAAGCTTTCTTT.

The chain couples TRBV7-8 to TRBJ2-2; D gene ambiguous. Germline CDR1 is SGHVS and CDR2 is FQNEAQ. The CDR3 totals 17 residues. V lost 0 bases and J lost 7, with 18 bases in between. CDR3 sequence reads: CASSLAARWLVGGELFF. In nucleotides, the CDR3 is TGTGCCAGCAGCTTAGCGGCGCGTTGGTTGGTAGGCGGGGAGCTGTTTTTT.

The DNA of the CDR3 is TGTGCCAGCAGCTTCATACTAGCGGGGGGCCGCACAGATACGCAGTATTTT. Protein sequence: CASSFILAGGRTDTQYF. The chain couples TRBV5-4 to TRBJ2-3; 12 bases match TRBD2. This CDR3 is 17 amino acids long. With 2 bases clipped from V and 1 base from J, the junction kept 5 bases outside the gene matches. Looked up from germline, CDR1 is SGHNT and CDR2 is YYREEE (reference sequence).

The chain uses TRBV29-1 and TRBJ2-1, with 9 bases aligning to TRBD1. CDR3 length: 13 amino acids. Germline V gene data show CDR1 as SQVTM and CDR2 as ANQGSEA. J gave up 8 bases and V 8 bases, and 10 bases lay outside the gene matches. CDR3 DNA sequence: TGCAGCTTCGTGGGGGGACAGGGCTATGAGCAGTTCTTC. This codes for CSFVGGQGYEQFF.

V gene TRBV29-1 combines with J gene TRBJ2-7, with 9 bases aligning to TRBD1. CDR1 and CDR2 (germline): SQVTM, ANQGSEA. The CDR3 totals 13 residues. J lost 6 bases, V lost 4 bases, and 7 bases had no gene match. CDR3 sequence (DNA): TGCAGCGTTGCCTACCGGGACAGGGCCGAGCAGTACTTC. Encoded protein: CSVAYRDRAEQYF.

The chain uses TRBV7-9 and TRBJ1-1; D is uncertain. Trimming removed 1 base from V and 2 bases from J, with 8 bases in between. The germline V gene has CDR1 SEHNR and CDR2 FQNEAQ (reference sequence). The CDR3 covers 14 residues. CDR3 loop: CASSLVEGNTEAFF. CDR3 bases: TGTGCCAGCAGCTTAGTCGAGGGTAACACTGAAGCTTTCTTT.

Worth noting for this clone: The same CDR3 also results from other DNA sequences found in this sample. The chain links TRBV30 to TRBJ2-2; 15 bases fit TRBD2. The length of the CDR3 is 18 residues. The germline V gene encodes CDR1 GTSNPN and CDR2 SVGIG (reference sequence). Trimming took 4 bases from V and 0 from J; bases not matched to a gene: 6. DNA for the CDR3: TGTGCCTGGACCTGGACTAGCGGGGGGGCGGCGAACACCGGGGAGCTGTTTTTT. It specifies CAWTWTSGGAANTGELFF. Together with reference TRBV30 and TRBJ2-2, the CDR3 gives the full variable domain: SQTIHQWPATLVQPVGSPLSLECTVEGTSNPNLYWYRQAAGRGLQLLFYSVGIGQISSEVPQNLSASRPQDRQFILSSKKLLLSDSGFYLCAWTWTSGGAANTGELFFGEGSRLTVL.

The chain has TRBV11-3 and TRBJ2-1; 11 bases are a match to TRBD2. This CDR3 has 15 amino acids. Germline V gene lookup returns CDR1 SGHNT and CDR2 YENEEA. J lost 8 bases, V lost 5 bases, and 8 bases had no gene match. The CDR3 protein is CASSLALAGEDEQFF. As DNA, the CDR3 is TGTGCCAGCAGCCTGGCACTAGCGGGAGAGGATGAGCAGTTCTTC.

J is TRBJ1-5 and V is TRBV4-2; D gene unclear. Per germline, CDR1 LGHNA and CDR2 YNFKEQ. There are 13 residues in the CDR3. The V gene lost 2 bases and the J gene lost 6 bases, with 8 bases spanning the gap. The CDR3 protein is CASSQPGGQPQHF. CDR3 nucleotides: TGTGCCAGCAGCCAACCAGGCGGTCAGCCCCAGCATTTT.

The chain has TRBV7-9 and TRBJ2-7, with 7 nucleotides matching TRBD1. This CDR3 contains 14 residues. Germline V gives CDR1 SEHNR, CDR2 FQNEAQ (reference sequence). The J segment lost 4 bases and the V segment lost 6 bases, leaving 9 bases of the junction unmatched. CDR3 amino acids: CASRPSLQGYEQYF. The CDR3 DNA is TGTGCCAGCAGACCCTCCTTACAGGGGTACGAGCAGTACTTC.

This chain uses TRBV6-6 with TRBJ2-7; TRBD2 is a possible D gene (6 bases). V dropped 7 bases and J dropped 5 bases, with 21 bases sitting between them. The CDR3 is 15 residues long. The germline gives CDR1 MNHNY, CDR2 SVGAGI (reference sequence). CDR3 DNA sequence: TGTGCCAGCATCCTGGAGGAGGGTATAAGCCACGAGCAGTACTTC. Protein product: CASILEEGISHEQYF.

This chain links TRBV5-8 with TRBJ1-5, with 7 bases identical to TRBD1. This CDR3 contains 14 residues. Per the germline V gene, CDR1 is SGHTS and CDR2 is YDEGEE. V dropped 1 base and J dropped 7; count of bases not matched to a gene: 5. CDR3 sequence reads: CASSLLQGGQPQHF. The CDR3 bases are TGTGCCAGCAGCTTGCTCCAAGGGGGCCAGCCCCAGCATTTT.

Turning to this clone: One end of the junction is discordant with germline, which a read error may explain. This rearrangement joins TRBV11-2 to TRBJ1-2; D gene uncertain. Germline V gene sequence: CDR1 SGHAT, CDR2 FQNNGV. The CDR3 loop spans 10 amino acids. CDR3 sequence (DNA): TGTGCCAGCAGCCACACGGACCAAGCCTTC. It yields the protein CASSHTDQAF.